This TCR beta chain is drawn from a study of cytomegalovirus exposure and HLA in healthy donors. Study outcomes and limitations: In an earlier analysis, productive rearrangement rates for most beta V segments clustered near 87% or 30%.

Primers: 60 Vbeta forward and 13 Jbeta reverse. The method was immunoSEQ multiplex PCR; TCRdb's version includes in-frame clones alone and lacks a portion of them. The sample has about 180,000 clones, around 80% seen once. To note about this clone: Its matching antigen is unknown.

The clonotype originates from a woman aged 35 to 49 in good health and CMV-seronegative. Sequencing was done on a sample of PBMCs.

Here the CDR3 reads CASSPRMGRIGEKLFF. CDR3 bases: TGTGCCAGCAGTCCGCGAATGGGGAGGATTGGTGAAAAACTGTTTTTT. The chain carries TRBV27 and TRBJ1-4; D unclear. Looked up from germline, CDR1 is MNHEY and CDR2 is SMNVEV (reference sequence). V lost 5 bases to trimming and J lost 7 bases, with 20 bases between them. The CDR3 loop spans 16 amino acids.